What follows describes a single T cell receptor (beta chain). Allocation to cohorts depended on clinical history reported by the participants. The study counted Cohort 3 donors as recovered given two negative PCRs, clearance, or symptom resolution. The CDR3 consists of 15 residues. The V gene end was trimmed by 1 base and the J gene end by 10 bases; junction bases not matched to a gene: 10. Per the germline V gene, CDR1 is SGHTA and CDR2 is FQGTGA. Libraries were prepared by immunoSEQ multiplex PCR; TCRdb keeps only in-frame clonotypes and omits some of them. The profile shows roughly 300,000 clones, approximately 81% of them singletons. These data come from a study of blood T cell repertoires in COVID-19.

This rearrangement joins TRBV7-3 to TRBJ2-1; 7 bases line up with TRBD1. The TCR comes from a woman aged 50 to 65 who had recovered from COVID-19. The material sequenced was PBMCs or T cells enriched from blood (not recorded which). The CDR3 DNA follows: TGTGCCAGCAGCTTAAGTCCTGTTTTGACAGGGGAGCAGTTCTTC. This gives the protein CASSLSPVLTGEQFF.